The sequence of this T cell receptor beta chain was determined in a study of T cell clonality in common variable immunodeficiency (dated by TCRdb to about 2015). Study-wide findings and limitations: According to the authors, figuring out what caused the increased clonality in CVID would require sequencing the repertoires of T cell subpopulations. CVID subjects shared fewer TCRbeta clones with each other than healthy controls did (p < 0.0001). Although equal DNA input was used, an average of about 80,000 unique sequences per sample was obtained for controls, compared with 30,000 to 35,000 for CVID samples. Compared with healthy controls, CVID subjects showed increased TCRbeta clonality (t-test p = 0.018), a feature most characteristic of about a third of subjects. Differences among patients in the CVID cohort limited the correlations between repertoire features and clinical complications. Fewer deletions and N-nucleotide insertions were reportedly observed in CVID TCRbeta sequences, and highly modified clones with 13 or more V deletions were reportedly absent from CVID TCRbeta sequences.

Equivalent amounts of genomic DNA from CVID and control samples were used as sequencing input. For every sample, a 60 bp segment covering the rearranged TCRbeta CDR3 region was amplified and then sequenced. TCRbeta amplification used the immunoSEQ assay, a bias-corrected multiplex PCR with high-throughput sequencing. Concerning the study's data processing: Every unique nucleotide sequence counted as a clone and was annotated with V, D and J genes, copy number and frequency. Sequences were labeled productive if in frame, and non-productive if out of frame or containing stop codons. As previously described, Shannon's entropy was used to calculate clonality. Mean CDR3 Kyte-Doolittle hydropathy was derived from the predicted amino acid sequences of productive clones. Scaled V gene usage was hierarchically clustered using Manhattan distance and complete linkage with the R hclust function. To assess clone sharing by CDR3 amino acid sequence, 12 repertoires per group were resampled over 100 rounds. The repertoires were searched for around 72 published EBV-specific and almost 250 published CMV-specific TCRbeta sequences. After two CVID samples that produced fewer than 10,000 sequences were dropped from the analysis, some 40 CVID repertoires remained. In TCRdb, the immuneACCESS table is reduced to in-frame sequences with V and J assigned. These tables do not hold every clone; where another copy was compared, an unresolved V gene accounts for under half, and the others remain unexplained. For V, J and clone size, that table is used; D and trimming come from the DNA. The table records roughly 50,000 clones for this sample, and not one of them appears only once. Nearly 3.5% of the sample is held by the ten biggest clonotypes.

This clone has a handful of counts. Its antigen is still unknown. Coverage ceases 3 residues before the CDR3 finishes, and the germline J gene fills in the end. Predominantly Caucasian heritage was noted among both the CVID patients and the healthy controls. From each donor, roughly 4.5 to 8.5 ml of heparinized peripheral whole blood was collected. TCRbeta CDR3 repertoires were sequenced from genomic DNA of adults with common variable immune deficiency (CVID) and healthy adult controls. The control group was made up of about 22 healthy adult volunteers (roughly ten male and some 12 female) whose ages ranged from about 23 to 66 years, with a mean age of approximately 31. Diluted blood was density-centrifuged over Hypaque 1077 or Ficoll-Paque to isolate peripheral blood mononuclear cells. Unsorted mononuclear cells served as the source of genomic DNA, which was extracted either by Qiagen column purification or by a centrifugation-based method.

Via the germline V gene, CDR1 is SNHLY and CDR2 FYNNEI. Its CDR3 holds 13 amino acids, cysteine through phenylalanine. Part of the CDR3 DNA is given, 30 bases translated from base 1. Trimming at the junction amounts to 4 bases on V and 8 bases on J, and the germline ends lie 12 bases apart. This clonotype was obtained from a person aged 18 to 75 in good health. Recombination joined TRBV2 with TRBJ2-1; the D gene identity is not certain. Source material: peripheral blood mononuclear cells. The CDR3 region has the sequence CASSGYGSYEQFF. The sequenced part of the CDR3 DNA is TGTGCCAGCAGTGGGTACGGGTCATATGAG.